The clone carrying this T cell receptor beta chain was seen a single time. This entry is derived from a study of cytomegalovirus exposure and HLA in healthy donors. The PCR ran on 60 Vbeta and 13 Jbeta primers. Generated by immunoSEQ multiplex PCR, the TCRdb table keeps only in-frame clones and is missing some. The sample holds roughly 61,000 clones; 65% to 85% are singletons and the top ten take roughly 5.6%. Donors counted as nominally healthy when sampled, yet unrecorded immune exposures were likely. Trimming cost V 3 bases and J 4 bases; bases outside gene matches: 5. Germline V CDR1 and CDR2: MRHNA, SNTAGT. The CDR3 sequence is 15 residues long.

This chain uses TRBV6-4 with TRBJ2-1, with TRBD1 matching 8 bases. This receptor was obtained from a male donor in good health and CMV-seronegative. The sample taken for sequencing was PBMCs. CDR3 in amino acids: CASSEGTGSYNEQFF. The CDR3 nucleotides are TGTGCCAGCAGTGAAGGGACAGGATCTTACAATGAGCAGTTCTTC.